This paragraph covers one T cell receptor beta chain sequence. Its antigen is as yet unknown. Tregs were sorted as CD4+CD25+CD127-/low cells. Study conclusions and caveats: The TCR gene usage of tumor memory CD4+ T cells clustered together with blood and lymph node memory CD4+ cells and with lymph node naive CD4+ cells. The larger-cohort validation was restricted to a single TCR beta V-J rearrangement rather than whole repertoires.

Constant-region reverse primers amplified full-length variable regions, followed by semi-nested Nested Universal Primer A PCR. One entry per CDR3 protein results from TCRdb running MiXCR on the 5' RACE reads. This sample has thousands of distinct CDR3 sequences, with over 35% found just once. Sequenced: Tregs sorted from a lymph node. The TCR was taken from a female donor with breast cancer.

The CDR3 coding sequence is TGTGCCACCAGTGCCCGGGGGGGGGACATTCAGTACTTC. It translates to CATSARGGDIQYF. The V call is TRBV24-1, the J call TRBJ2-4; the match to TRBD2 covers 8 bases. CDR3 size: 13 residues. Germline assignment: CDR1 KGHDR and CDR2 SFDVKD. The J segment lost 8 bases and the V segment lost 5 bases, leaving 4 bases of the junction unmatched.